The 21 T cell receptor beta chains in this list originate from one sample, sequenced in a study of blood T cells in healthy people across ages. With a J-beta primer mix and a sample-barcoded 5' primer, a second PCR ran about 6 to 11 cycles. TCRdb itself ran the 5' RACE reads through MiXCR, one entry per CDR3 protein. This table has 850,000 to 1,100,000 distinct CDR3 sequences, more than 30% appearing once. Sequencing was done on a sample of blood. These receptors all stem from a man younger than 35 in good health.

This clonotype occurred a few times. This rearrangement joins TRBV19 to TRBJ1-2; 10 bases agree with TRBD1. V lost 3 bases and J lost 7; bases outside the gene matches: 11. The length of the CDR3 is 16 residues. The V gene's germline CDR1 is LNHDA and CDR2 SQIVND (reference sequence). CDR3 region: CASSISGTGVLAGYTF. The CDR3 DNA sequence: TGTGCCAGTAGTATCTCCGGGACAGGGGTTCTAGCTGGCTACACCTTC.

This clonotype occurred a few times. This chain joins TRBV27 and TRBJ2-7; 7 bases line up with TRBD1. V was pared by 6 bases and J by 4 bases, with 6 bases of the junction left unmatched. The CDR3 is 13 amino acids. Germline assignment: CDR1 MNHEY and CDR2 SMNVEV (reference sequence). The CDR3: CASSRQGGYEQYF. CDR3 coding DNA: TGTGCCAGCAGCCGACAGGGTGGGTACGAGCAGTACTTC.

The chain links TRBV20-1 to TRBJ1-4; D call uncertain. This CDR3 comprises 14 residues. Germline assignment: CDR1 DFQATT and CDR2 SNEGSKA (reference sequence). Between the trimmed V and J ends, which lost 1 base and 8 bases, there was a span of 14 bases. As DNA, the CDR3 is TGCAGTGCTAGAGCTCGCGGGGTGTGGGAAAAACTGTTTTTT. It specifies CSARARGVWEKLFF.

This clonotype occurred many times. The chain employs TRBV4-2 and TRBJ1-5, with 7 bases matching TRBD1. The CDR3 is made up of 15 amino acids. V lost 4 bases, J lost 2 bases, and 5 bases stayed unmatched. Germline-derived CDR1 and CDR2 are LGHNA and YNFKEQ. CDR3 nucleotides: TGTGCCAGCAGCCTCCCTGGACAGGGCAATCAGCCCCAGCATTTT. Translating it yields CASSLPGQGNQPQHF.

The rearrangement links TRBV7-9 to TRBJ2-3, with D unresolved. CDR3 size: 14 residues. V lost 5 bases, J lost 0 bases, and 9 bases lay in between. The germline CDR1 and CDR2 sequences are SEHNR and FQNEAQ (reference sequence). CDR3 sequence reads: CASSVQTSTDTQYF. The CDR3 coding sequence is TGTGCCAGCAGCGTACAGACTAGCACAGATACGCAGTATTTT.

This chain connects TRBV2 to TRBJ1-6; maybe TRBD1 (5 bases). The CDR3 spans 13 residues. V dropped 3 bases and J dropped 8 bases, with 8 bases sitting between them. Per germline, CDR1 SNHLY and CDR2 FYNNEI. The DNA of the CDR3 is TGTGCCAGCAGTGATTGGGGGGATTCACCCCTCCACTTT. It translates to CASSDWGDSPLHF.

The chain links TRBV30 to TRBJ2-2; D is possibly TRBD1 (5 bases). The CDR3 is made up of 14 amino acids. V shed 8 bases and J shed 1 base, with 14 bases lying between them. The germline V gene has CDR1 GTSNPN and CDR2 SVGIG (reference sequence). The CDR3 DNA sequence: TGTGCCACCATGGGGCACCAGAACACCGGGGAGCTGTTTTTT. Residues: CATMGHQNTGELFF.

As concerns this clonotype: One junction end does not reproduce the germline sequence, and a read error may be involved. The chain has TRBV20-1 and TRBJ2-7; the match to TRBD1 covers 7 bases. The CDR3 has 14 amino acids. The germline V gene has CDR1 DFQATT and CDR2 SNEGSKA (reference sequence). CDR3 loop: CSASLGDRPYGQYF. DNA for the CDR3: TGCAGTGCCTCCCTCGGGGACAGACCCTACGGGCAGTACTTC.

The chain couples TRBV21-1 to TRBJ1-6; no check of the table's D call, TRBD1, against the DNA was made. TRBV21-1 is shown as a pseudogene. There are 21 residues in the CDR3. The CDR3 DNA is TGTGCCAGCAGCAAAGAAGGACTTCGGACAGTAAACAGCTCCTATAATTCACCCCTCCACTTT. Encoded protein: CASSKEGLRTVNSSYNSPLHF.

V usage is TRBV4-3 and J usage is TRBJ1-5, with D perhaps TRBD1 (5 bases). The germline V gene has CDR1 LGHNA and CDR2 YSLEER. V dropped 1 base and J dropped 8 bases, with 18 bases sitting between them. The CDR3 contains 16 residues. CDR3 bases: TGCGCCAGCAGCCAAGGGGGAATGGGGGGAAAGGAGCCCCAGCATTTT. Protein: CASSQGGMGGKEPQHF.

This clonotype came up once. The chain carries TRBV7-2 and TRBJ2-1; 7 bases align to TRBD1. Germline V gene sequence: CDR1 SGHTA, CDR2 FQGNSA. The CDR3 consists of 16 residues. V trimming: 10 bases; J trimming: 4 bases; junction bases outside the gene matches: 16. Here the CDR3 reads CANSSRDSRLYNEQFF. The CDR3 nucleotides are TGTGCCAACTCTTCCCGGGACAGCCGACTGTACAATGAGCAGTTCTTC.

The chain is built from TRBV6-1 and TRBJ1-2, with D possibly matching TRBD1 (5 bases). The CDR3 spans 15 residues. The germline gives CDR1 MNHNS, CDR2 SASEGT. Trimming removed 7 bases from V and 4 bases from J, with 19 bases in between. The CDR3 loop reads CASIRQGSLLYGYTF. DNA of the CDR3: TGTGCCAGCATCCGGCAGGGAAGTCTTCTCTATGGCTACACCTTC.

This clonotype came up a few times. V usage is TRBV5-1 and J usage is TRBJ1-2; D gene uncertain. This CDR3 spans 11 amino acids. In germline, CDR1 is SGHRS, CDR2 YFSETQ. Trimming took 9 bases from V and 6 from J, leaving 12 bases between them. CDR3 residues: CAITDGHGYTF. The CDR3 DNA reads TGCGCCATTACAGATGGCCATGGCTACACCTTC.

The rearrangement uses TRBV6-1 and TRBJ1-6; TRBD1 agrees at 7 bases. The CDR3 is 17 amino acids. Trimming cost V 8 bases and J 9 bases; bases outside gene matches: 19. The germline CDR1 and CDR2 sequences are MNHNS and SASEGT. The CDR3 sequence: CASGLNSGGRFISPLHF. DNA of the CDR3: TGTGCCAGCGGACTCAACTCAGGGGGGCGTTTTATTTCACCCCTCCACTTT.

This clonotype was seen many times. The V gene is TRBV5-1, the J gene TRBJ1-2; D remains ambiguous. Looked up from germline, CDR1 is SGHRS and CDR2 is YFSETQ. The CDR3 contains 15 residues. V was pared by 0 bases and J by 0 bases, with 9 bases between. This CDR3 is CASSLEAVTNYGYTF. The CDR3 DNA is TGCGCCAGCAGCTTGGAGGCAGTTACTAACTATGGCTACACCTTC.

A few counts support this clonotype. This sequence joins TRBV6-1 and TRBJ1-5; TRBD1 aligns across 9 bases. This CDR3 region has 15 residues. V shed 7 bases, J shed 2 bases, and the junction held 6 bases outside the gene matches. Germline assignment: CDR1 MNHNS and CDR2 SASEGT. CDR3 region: CASKPGQGGNQPQHF. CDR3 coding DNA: TGTGCCAGCAAACCGGGACAGGGAGGCAATCAGCCCCAGCATTTT.

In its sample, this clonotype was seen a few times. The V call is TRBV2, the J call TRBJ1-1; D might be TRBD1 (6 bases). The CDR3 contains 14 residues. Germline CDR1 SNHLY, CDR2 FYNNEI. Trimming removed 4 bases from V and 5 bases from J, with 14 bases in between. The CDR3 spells CASSAQGSETEAFF. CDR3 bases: TGTGCCAGCAGTGCCCAGGGGTCGGAAACTGAAGCTTTCTTT.

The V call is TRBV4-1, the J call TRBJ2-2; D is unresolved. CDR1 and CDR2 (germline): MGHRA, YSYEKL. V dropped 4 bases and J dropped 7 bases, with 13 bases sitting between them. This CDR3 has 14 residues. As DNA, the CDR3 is TGCGCCAGCAGCCGGGGTAATGAGGTCGGGGAGCTGTTTTTT. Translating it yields CASSRGNEVGELFF.

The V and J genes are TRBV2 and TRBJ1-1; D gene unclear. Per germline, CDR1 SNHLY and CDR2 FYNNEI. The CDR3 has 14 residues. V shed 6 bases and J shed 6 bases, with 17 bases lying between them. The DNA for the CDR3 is TGTGCCAGCAGGATCGACATCGGAACGCCTGAAGCTTTCTTT. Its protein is CASRIDIGTPEAFF.

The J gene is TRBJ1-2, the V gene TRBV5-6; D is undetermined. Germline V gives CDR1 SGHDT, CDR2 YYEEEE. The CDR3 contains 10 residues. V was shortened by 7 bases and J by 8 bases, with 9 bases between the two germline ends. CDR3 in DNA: TGTGCCAGCCGAAGACGAGGCTACACCTTC. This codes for CASRRRGYTF.

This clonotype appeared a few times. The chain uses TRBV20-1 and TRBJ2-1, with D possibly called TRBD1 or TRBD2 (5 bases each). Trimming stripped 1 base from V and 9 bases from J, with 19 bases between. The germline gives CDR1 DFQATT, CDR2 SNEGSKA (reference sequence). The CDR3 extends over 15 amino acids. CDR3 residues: CSARGRDIRGGEQFF. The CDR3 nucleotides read TGCAGTGCTAGAGGACGGGATATTAGGGGTGGTGAGCAGTTCTTC.